Listed here are 28 T cell receptor beta chains from one sample, sequenced in a study of shared clonotypes between healthy human individuals. Here immunoSEQ multiplex PCR was the method, and the copy in TCRdb shows in-frame clones only, minus some. The sample lists approximately 2.1 million clones, approximately 93% occurring once. The source material was naive CD4+ T cells from PBMCs. Subset here: CD45RA+ positively selected. The receptors come from a man aged 18-30 years in good health. Some clones in this sample may be carry-over from other donors' samples.

This chain joins TRBV28 and TRBJ2-1; D is ambiguous. The CDR3 is made up of 11 amino acids. Germline CDR1 MDHEN, CDR2 SYDVKM. V shed 8 bases and J shed 12 bases, with 14 bases lying between them. The CDR3 sequence: CASPSGLLQFF. Here the CDR3 DNA reads TGTGCCAGCCCCTCCGGGCTGTTGCAGTTCTTC.

This sequence joins TRBV30 and TRBJ2-5; tentative D call: TRBD1 (5 bases). V lost 8 bases to trimming and J lost 2 bases, with 12 bases between them. This CDR3 has 12 residues. Germline assignment: CDR1 GTSNPN and CDR2 SVGIG (reference sequence). The DNA for the CDR3 is TGTGCCGGTAACCAGGGACAAGAGACCCAGTACTTC. Its translation: CAGNQGQETQYF.

The chain combines TRBV5-4 with TRBJ1-2, with 12 nucleotides matching TRBD1. The junction had 4 bases not matched to a gene; V was cut back by 4 bases and J by 6 bases. Germline V gives CDR1 SGHNT, CDR2 YYREEE (reference sequence). The CDR3 totals 14 residues. This CDR3 reads CASSQGQGADGYTF. CDR3 nucleotide sequence: TGTGCCAGCAGCCAGGGACAGGGGGCGGATGGCTACACCTTC.

This chain uses TRBV28 with TRBJ1-1, with a possible D match to TRBD1 (6 bases). Germline V CDR1 and CDR2: MDHEN, SYDVKM. Trimming stripped 7 bases from V and 1 base from J, with 16 bases between. CDR3 length: 15 amino acids. The CDR3: CASKQAGAQNTEAFF. The DNA of the CDR3 is TGTGCCAGCAAGCAGGCAGGGGCCCAGAACACTGAAGCTTTCTTT.

This clone was counted once. The genes are TRBV11-2 and TRBJ1-1, with a possible D match to TRBD1 (6 bases). This CDR3 has 15 residues. The germline V and J ends were trimmed by 5 bases and 1 base, with 14 bases remaining between them. Germline-derived CDR1 and CDR2 are SGHAT and FQNNGV. CDR3 DNA sequence: TGTGCCAGCAGCGTACAGGGTAGCGGGAACACTGAAGCTTTCTTT. This sequence encodes CASSVQGSGNTEAFF.

The chain uses TRBV30 and TRBJ1-2; D possibly corresponds to TRBD1 (6 bases). CDR1 is GTSNPN, CDR2 SVGIG, per germline (reference sequence). The CDR3 runs to 14 residues. V lost 3 bases, J lost 4 bases, and 15 bases lay in between. The chain's CDR3 is CAWRWAGGGYGYTF. The CDR3 DNA reads TGTGCCTGGAGGTGGGCGGGGGGCGGCTATGGCTACACCTTC.

This chain connects TRBV6-1 to TRBJ2-1; D might be TRBD1 (6 bases). Deletions cut 6 bases from V and 2 bases from J, with 8 bases between. Germline values: CDR1 MNHNS, CDR2 SASEGT. This CDR3 is 13 amino acids long. CDR3 in amino acids: CASSRGTYNEQFF. CDR3 nucleotide sequence: TGTGCCAGCAGCAGGGGTACCTACAATGAGCAGTTCTTC.

This chain joins TRBV30 and TRBJ2-2; D gene uncertain. This CDR3 comprises 15 residues. Germline V lookup: CDR1 GTSNPN, CDR2 SVGIG (reference sequence). The V end was cut by 2 bases, the J end by 6 bases, with 16 bases between. The CDR3 DNA reads as TGTGCCTGGAGTAACGATTATAGCTGGTCCGGGGAGCTGTTTTTT. Protein: CAWSNDYSWSGELFF.

This clone was picked up one time. This rearrangement joins TRBV9 to TRBJ2-2, with D unclear. This CDR3 has 13 amino acids. Germline CDR1 SGDLS, CDR2 YYNGEE. Trimming pared 1 base from V and 3 bases from J, leaving 4 bases between. The CDR3 here is CASSVQYTGELFF. CDR3 nucleotide sequence: TGTGCCAGCAGCGTACAATACACCGGGGAGCTGTTTTTT.

This chain connects TRBV28 to TRBJ1-3; D gene uncertain. V was pared by 6 bases and J by 6 bases, with 12 bases between. CDR1 and CDR2 from the germline V gene are MDHEN and SYDVKM. There are 13 residues in the CDR3. CDR3 region: CASSSSGQNTIYF. As DNA, the CDR3 is TGTGCCAGCAGCTCTTCGGGTCAAAACACCATATATTTT.

With regard to this clone: Other DNA sequences of this sample code for an identical CDR3. The genes are TRBV18 and TRBJ1-2, with 8 bases matching TRBD1. The trim removed 2 bases at V and 6 bases at J, leaving 8 bases unmatched. Germline CDR1 and CDR2: KGHSH and LQKENI. The CDR3 runs to 15 residues. The CDR3 DNA reads as TGTGCCAGCTCACCAGGCCAGGGGGCGCGGCATGGCTACACCTTC. Its protein is CASSPGQGARHGYTF.

Concerning this clone: Sequence at one end of the junction differs from germline and may be a read error. The rearrangement joins TRBV5-6 to TRBJ2-7; the D gene is possibly TRBD2 (6 bases). CDR3 length: 12 residues. The germline V gene has CDR1 SGHDT and CDR2 YYEEEE. The CDR3 sequence is CASSFRDSRLHF. CDR3 sequence (DNA): TGTGCCAGCAGCTTTCGGGACTCAAGGTTGCACTTC.

This chain joins TRBV27 and TRBJ2-2; TRBD1 agrees at 8 bases. This CDR3 spans 15 amino acids. Germline-derived CDR1 and CDR2 are MNHEY and SMNVEV (reference sequence). V lost 2 bases, J lost 7 bases, and 6 bases stayed unmatched. This CDR3 reads CASSLIPGGHGELFF. CDR3 sequence (DNA): TGTGCCAGCAGTTTAATACCAGGGGGCCACGGGGAGCTGTTTTTT.

The chain carries TRBV5-4 and TRBJ1-3; D remains ambiguous. This CDR3 region has 15 residues. CDR1 and CDR2 (germline): SGHNT, YYREEE (reference sequence). V was trimmed by 4 bases and J by 0 bases, leaving 11 bases between them. CDR3 sequence reads: CASSQALTSGNTIYF. CDR3 bases: TGTGCCAGCAGCCAAGCTCTAACCTCTGGAAACACCATATATTTT.

This chain uses TRBV6-1 with TRBJ2-7, with 9 bases matching TRBD1. CDR3 length equals 14 residues. V lost 6 bases and J lost 3; bases outside the gene matches: 6. Germline CDR1 is MNHNS and CDR2 is SASEGT. The CDR3 nucleotides read TGTGCCAGCAGCTTCCGGGACAGGGACTACGAGCAGTACTTC. Encoded protein: CASSFRDRDYEQYF.

The J gene is TRBJ2-1, the V gene TRBV30; D unclear. Trimming took off 0 bases at V and 7 bases at J, with 7 bases between the two ends. Germline values: CDR1 GTSNPN, CDR2 SVGIG (reference sequence). The CDR3 totals 12 residues. CDR3 sequence: CAWSVGVNEQFF. The CDR3 DNA reads TGTGCCTGGAGTGTTGGGGTTAATGAGCAGTTCTTC.

The V call is TRBV9, the J call TRBJ1-2, with D uncertain. This CDR3 has 13 residues. V lost 5 bases and J 8 bases, leaving 16 bases between the germline ends. Germline assignment: CDR1 SGDLS and CDR2 YYNGEE. The CDR3 sequence is CASSTSGVWGYTF. The CDR3 nucleotides are TGTGCCAGCAGTACCTCTGGGGTCTGGGGCTACACCTTC.

The V and J genes are TRBV28 and TRBJ1-4, with D perhaps matching TRBD1 (6 bases). The germline gives CDR1 MDHEN, CDR2 SYDVKM. This CDR3 comprises 15 residues. Deletions cut 6 bases from V and 8 bases from J, with 19 bases between. CDR3 residues: CASSLLTGFREKLFF. Here the CDR3 DNA reads TGTGCCAGCAGCCTCCTCACAGGGTTTCGGGAAAAACTGTTTTTT.

The rearrangement uses TRBV9 and TRBJ2-1; no clear D gene. V was shortened by 0 bases and J by 0 bases, with 10 bases between the two germline ends. The CDR3 covers 16 residues. Germline V gene data show CDR1 as SGDLS and CDR2 as YYNGEE. The CDR3 DNA sequence: TGTGCCAGCAGCGTAGTAACGCCGAGCTCCTACAATGAGCAGTTCTTC. The encoded protein is CASSVVTPSSYNEQFF.

This clone was seen once. The gene calls are TRBV19 and TRBJ2-7, with TRBD2 matching over 11 bases. This CDR3 is built from 15 residues. Per germline, CDR1 LNHDA and CDR2 SQIVND (reference sequence). V lost 5 bases and J lost 2; bases outside the gene matches: 5. CDR3 coding DNA: TGTGCCAGTAGTCTCCGACTAGCGGGACCCTACGAGCAGTACTTC. Translated: CASSLRLAGPYEQYF.

The V call is TRBV5-1, the J call TRBJ2-3; TRBD2 matches 11 bases. With V trimmed by 1 base and J by 3 bases, 10 bases remained unmatched. Germline lookup yields CDR1 SGHRS and CDR2 YFSETQ. This CDR3 is built from 18 residues. The CDR3: CASSLFLPTSGGTDTQYF. The CDR3 bases are TGCGCCAGCAGCTTGTTTCTGCCTACTAGCGGGGGTACAGATACGCAGTATTTT.

V gene TRBV4-1 combines with J gene TRBJ1-6; 9 bases agree with TRBD1. CDR3 length: 16 amino acids. Per the germline V gene, CDR1 is MGHRA and CDR2 is YSYEKL. J gave up 10 bases and V 1 base, and 8 bases lay outside the gene matches. Here the CDR3 reads CASSQGGTGIGSPLHF. The CDR3 coding sequence is TGCGCCAGCAGCCAAGGCGGGACAGGGATAGGGTCACCCCTCCACTTT.

V usage is TRBV5-1 and J usage is TRBJ2-3, with 9 nucleotides matching TRBD2. Germline CDR1 is SGHRS and CDR2 is YFSETQ. V was clipped by 0 bases and J by 3 bases; unmatched bases: 5. The CDR3 covers 16 residues. This CDR3 is CASSLETSGPTDTQYF. The CDR3 DNA follows: TGCGCCAGCAGCTTGGAGACTAGCGGACCTACAGATACGCAGTATTTT. Combining the CDR3 with reference TRBV5-1 and TRBJ2-3 gives the whole variable domain KAGVTQTPRYLIKTRGQQVTLSCSPISGHRSVSWYQQTPGQGLQFLFEYFSETQRNKGNFPGRFSGRQFSNSRSEMNVSTLELGDSALYLCASSLETSGPTDTQYFGPGTRLTVL.

This clone was seen once. The chain couples TRBV15 to TRBJ2-7, with 7 bases fitting TRBD1. Per the germline V gene, CDR1 is LNHNV and CDR2 is YYDKDF (reference sequence). V was pared by 0 bases and J by 5 bases, with 10 bases of the junction left unmatched. The CDR3 contains 16 residues. CDR3 nucleotide sequence: TGTGCCACCAGCAGAGATGCAAGACAGGGACCTCACGAGCAGTACTTC. Its translation: CATSRDARQGPHEQYF.

The chain recombines TRBV5-1 with TRBJ2-7, with 7 bases aligning to TRBD2. The junction had 12 bases not matched to a gene; V was cut back by 4 bases and J by 5 bases. The CDR3 has 15 amino acids. Germline values: CDR1 SGHRS, CDR2 YFSETQ. The CDR3 DNA reads as TGCGCCAGCAGCCTGGAGGCGGGAGAATTCGACGAGCAGTACTTC. Residues: CASSLEAGEFDEQYF.

The CDR3 DNA reads TGTGCCTGGAGCCCCGTCCATTCACCCCTCCACTTT. Translating it yields CAWSPVHSPLHF. V gene TRBV30 combines with J gene TRBJ1-6; D unresolved. The V end lost 3 bases, the J end lost 8 bases, and 8 bases lay between the germline ends. Germline assignment: CDR1 GTSNPN and CDR2 SVGIG (reference sequence). The CDR3 loop spans 12 amino acids.

This chain uses TRBV6-1 with TRBJ2-7; D gene unclear. CDR1 and CDR2 (germline): MNHNS, SASEGT. The V gene lost 6 bases and the J gene lost 0 bases, with 3 bases spanning the gap. The CDR3 consists of 11 residues. The CDR3 spells CASRSSYEQYF. The CDR3 DNA reads TGTGCCAGCAGGAGCTCCTACGAGCAGTACTTC.

This chain links TRBV5-4 with TRBJ2-1, with 14 bases that match TRBD2. The CDR3 sequence is 16 residues long. V shed 4 bases and J 8 bases; nucleotides not matched to a gene: 8. Germline V CDR1 and CDR2: SGHNT, YYREEE (reference sequence). This CDR3 is CASSPGTSGSFYEQFF. The CDR3 bases are TGTGCCAGCAGCCCGGGGACTAGCGGGAGTTTCTATGAGCAGTTCTTC.